A selection of T cell receptor beta chains follows, all from one sample in a study of T cell responses to AZD1222 COVID-19 vaccine. Repertoires were generated with immunoSEQ multiplex PCR, while TCRdb's copy carries only in-frame clones and drops some. The sample includes 78,000 or so clones, approximately 88% of them seen just once. This specimen consisted of peripheral blood, obtained on day 0 of AZD1222 vaccination. Source of these receptors: an adult in good health. Both conserved end residues are part of each CDR3. D genes are given only for firm matches. Not all rows give a size; the values are once, few, many and, for expanded clones, a class.

length: 19; size: NA; V: TRBV5-1; D: TRBD1; J: TRBJ1-4; DNA: TGCGCCAGCAGCCAGGCAATGGACAGGGGGTATTCTTTTTCAGGAAAACTGTTTTTT; CDR3: CASSQAMDRGYSFSGKLFF
length: 16; size: once; V: TRBV4-3; D: TRBD2; J: TRBJ2-3; DNA: TGCGCCAGCAGCTCGAGGACTAGCAGAGTAGGAGATACGCAGTATTTT; CDR3: CASSSRTSRVGDTQYF
length: 13; size: NA; V: TRBV15; D: NA; J: TRBJ1-1; DNA: TGTGCCACCAGCAGGCTAGTGGCAGGTGAAGCTTTCTTT; CDR3: CATSRLVAGEAFF
length: 13; size: once; V: TRBV25-1; D: NA; J: TRBJ1-2; DNA: TGTGCCAGCAGTGTTGGGCAGAACTATGGCTACACCTTC; CDR3: CASSVGQNYGYTF
length: 13; size: NA; V: TRBV25-1; D: NA; J: TRBJ2-5; DNA: TGTGCCAGCAGTGGGGGACACCAAGAGACCCAGTACTTC; CDR3: CASSGGHQETQYF
length: 14; size: NA; V: TRBV5-1; D: NA; J: TRBJ1-2; DNA: TGCGCCAGCAGCTTGCACACCGGGTACTATGGCTACACCTTC; CDR3: CASSLHTGYYGYTF
length: 15; size: NA; V: TRBV4-1; D: NA; J: TRBJ2-1; DNA: TGCGCCAGCAGCCAAGAAGGGGGGGGTGGCAATGAGCAGTTCTTC; CDR3: CASSQEGGGGNEQFF
length: 16; size: NA; V: TRBV4-1; D: NA; J: TRBJ1-3; DNA: TGCGCCAGCAGCCAAGGGCGAGGGGCACGAGGAAACACCATATATTTT; CDR3: CASSQGRGARGNTIYF
length: 18; size: NA; V: TRBV5-1; D: TRBD2; J: TRBJ2-3; DNA: TGCGCCAGCAGCCTCGGGACTAGCGGGGACTCTAGCACAGATACGCAGTATTTT; CDR3: CASSLGTSGDSSTDTQYF
length: 15; size: once; V: TRBV7-3; D: NA; J: TRBJ2-5; DNA: TGTGCCAGCAGCTTGAAACAGGGCCGGGGAGAGACCCAGTACTTC; CDR3: CASSLKQGRGETQYF
length: 16; size: NA; V: TRBV30; D: NA; J: TRBJ1-1; DNA: TGTGCCTGGACCCCCCCCGAGGGCGCGGTGAACACTGAAGCTTTCTTT; CDR3: CAWTPPEGAVNTEAFF
length: 16; size: NA; V: TRBV4-2; D: TRBD1; J: TRBJ1-1; DNA: TGTGCCAGCAGCCAGGGGACAGGCAATTTTAACACTGAAGCTTTCTTT; CDR3: CASSQGTGNFNTEAFF
length: 11; size: few; V: TRBV24-1; D: NA; J: TRBJ2-3; DNA: TGTGCCACCAGTGATTTCAAGACGCAGTATTTT; CDR3: CATSDFKTQYF
length: 15; size: NA; V: TRBV7-9; D: TRBD2; J: TRBJ2-3; DNA: TGTGCCAGCAGCTTAGGGCTAGCGGACACAGATACGCAGTATTTT; CDR3: CASSLGLADTDTQYF
length: 13; size: NA; V: TRBV6-6; D: NA; J: TRBJ2-3; DNA: TGTGCCAGCAGCCAGGACAGGGAGGGTACGCAGTATTTT; CDR3: CASSQDREGTQYF
length: 16; size: once; V: TRBV5-6; D: NA; J: TRBJ1-2; DNA: TGTGCCAGCAGCTTGGCGGGGGGCGGGTCGAACTATGGCTACACCTTC; CDR3: CASSLAGGGSNYGYTF
length: 13; size: NA; V: TRBV19; D: NA; J: TRBJ2-1; DNA: TGTGCCAGTAGTATAAGTGCCTACAATGAGCAGTTCTTC; CDR3: CASSISAYNEQFF
length: 16; size: few; V: TRBV6-4; D: TRBD2; J: TRBJ2-3; DNA: TGTGCCAGCAGTGACTCGGCTAGCGGTTTCACAGATACGCAGTATTTT; CDR3: CASSDSASGFTDTQYF
length: 13; size: NA; V: TRBV2; D: NA; J: TRBJ2-1; DNA: TGTGCCAGCTCCGCCCGGGTTTTCAATGAGCAGTTCTTC; CDR3: CASSARVFNEQFF
length: 14; size: NA; V: TRBV24-1; D: TRBD2; J: TRBJ2-2; DNA: TGTGCCACCGGGACTAGCGGGAACACCGGGGAGCTGTTTTTT; CDR3: CATGTSGNTGELFF
length: 12; size: NA; V: TRBV6-2/TRBV6-3; D: NA; J: TRBJ1-1; DNA: TGTGCCAGCAGTGGAGGGGTCACTGAAGCTTTCTTT; CDR3: CASSGGVTEAFF
length: 15; size: once; V: TRBV5-5; D: TRBD2; J: TRBJ2-1; DNA: TGTGCCAGCAGTCTGGCGGGGGGCTACTACAATGAGCAGTTCTTC; CDR3: CASSLAGGYYNEQFF